The 22 T cell receptor beta chains below were found in one sample sequenced in a study of sequential checkpoint blockade in melanoma. Treatment described: randomized to nivolumab then ipilimumab (arm A) or the reverse (arm B). TCRdb's table, derived via immunoSEQ multiplex PCR, lists solely in-frame clones and lacks some. The data hold under 20,000 clones, with 73% observed a single time. The starting material was CD8+ T cells sorted from blood (inferred from file names), obtained from a patient given nivolumab and ipilimumab in sequence. The receptors were sampled from a human donor with melanoma.

The J gene is TRBJ2-1, the V gene TRBV27; 8 nucleotides agree with TRBD2. Losses at the gene ends were 3 bases for V and 9 bases for J; bases not matched to a gene: 7. The CDR3 consists of 14 residues. CDR1 is MNHEY, CDR2 SMNVEV, per germline (reference sequence). In DNA, the CDR3 is TGTGCCAGCAGTTTCCCCGGGAGGGCCACTGAGCAGTTCTTC. Translated, it gives CASSFPGRATEQFF.

The chain joins TRBV25-1 to TRBJ2-1; a possible D gene is TRBD2 (6 bases). CDR1 MGHDK and CDR2 SYGVNS come from the germline V gene. V was clipped by 7 bases and J by 8 bases, with 21 bases between them. The CDR3 has 15 residues. CDR3 DNA sequence: TGTGCCAGCATTTCGCCGGGGGTCTTTGGGTATGAGCAGTTCTTC. Amino acids: CASISPGVFGYEQFF.

J is TRBJ2-3 and V is TRBV7-9; D is perhaps TRBD2 (6 bases). This CDR3 has 17 amino acids. Germline values: CDR1 SEHNR, CDR2 FQNEAQ (reference sequence). V dropped 4 bases and J dropped 4 bases, with 21 bases sitting between them. The CDR3: CASSSLAGIWEPDTQYF. The CDR3 bases are TGTGCCAGCAGCTCCCTGGCGGGGATATGGGAGCCAGATACGCAGTATTTT.

This chain joins TRBV29-1 and TRBJ2-7; tentative D call: TRBD1 (7 bases). Between the trimmed V and J ends, which lost 4 bases and 2 bases, there was a span of 15 bases. Germline V gives CDR1 SQVTM, CDR2 ANQGSEA. This CDR3 comprises 14 residues. The CDR3 loop is CSVVGGGGPYEQYF. The DNA of the CDR3 is TGCAGCGTTGTCGGAGGGGGCGGCCCCTACGAGCAGTACTTC.

The DNA of the CDR3 is TGTGCCAGCAGCCAGACCCACGGGGGGCGGGAGACCCAGTACTTC. Translation: CASSQTHGGRETQYF. V gene TRBV5-4 combines with J gene TRBJ2-5; maybe TRBD2 (7 bases). CDR3 length equals 15 residues. Germline V gene data show CDR1 as SGHNT and CDR2 as YYREEE (reference sequence). Trimming stripped 4 bases from V and 5 bases from J, with 18 bases between.

The sample holds one count of this clone. The chain has TRBV9 and TRBJ2-3; 7 bases map to TRBD2. Germline trimming cut 7 bases from V and 3 bases from J; bases unmatched to any gene: 8. Germline-derived CDR1 and CDR2 are SGDLS and YYNGEE. CDR3 size: 14 residues. The CDR3 is CASGWGGETDTQYF. In nucleotides, the CDR3 is TGTGCCAGCGGATGGGGGGGGGAGACAGATACGCAGTATTTT.

This clone was picked up one time. V usage is TRBV6-5 and J usage is TRBJ2-2; unclear D gene. Per germline, CDR1 MNHEY and CDR2 SVGAGI. V was shortened by 2 bases and J by 1 base, with 5 bases between the two germline ends. The CDR3 is made up of 14 amino acids. As DNA, the CDR3 is TGTGCCAGCAGTTACGGGCTGAACACCGGGGAGCTGTTTTTT. Translating it yields CASSYGLNTGELFF.

The rearrangement uses TRBV19 and TRBJ1-1, with 9 bases that match TRBD1. Germline V gene lookup returns CDR1 LNHDA and CDR2 SQIVND (reference sequence). Trimming at V came to 4 bases and at J to 0 bases, leaving 3 bases not matched to a gene. This CDR3 region has 15 residues. The CDR3 DNA sequence: TGTGCCAGTAGTAGACAGGGGGTGATGAACACTGAAGCTTTCTTT. Amino acids: CASSRQGVMNTEAFF.

The chain combines TRBV4-1 with TRBJ1-6; D call uncertain. The V end lost 0 bases, the J end lost 10 bases, and 13 bases lay between the germline ends. The CDR3 loop spans 15 amino acids. From germline, CDR1 is MGHRA and CDR2 YSYEKL. The CDR3 DNA follows: TGCGCCAGCAGCCAAGATCCGCGGGCTGGATCACCCCTCCACTTT. Translation gives CASSQDPRAGSPLHF.

CDR3 sequence reads: CASSSEAKAEQYF. The CDR3 nucleotides are TGTGCCAGCAGTAGTGAGGCGAAGGCCGAGCAGTACTTC. The chain uses TRBV6-4 and TRBJ2-5; D is undetermined. The better agreement between TRBJ2-7 and the DNA end casts doubt on the J call. The CDR3 runs 13 residues. Germline lookup yields CDR1 MRHNA and CDR2 SNTAGT.

The V gene is TRBV29-1, the J gene TRBJ2-7, with a tentative D call TRBD2 (5 bases). The CDR3 consists of 13 residues. Germline V gene lookup returns CDR1 SQVTM and CDR2 ANQGSEA. Trimming left V 7 bases short and J 4 bases short, with 17 bases between. Here the CDR3 DNA reads TGCAGCGCCCGCGCGGGCTCGAGTTACGAGCAGTACTTC. Translating gives CSARAGSSYEQYF.

In its sample, this clone was seen once. This chain links TRBV10-2 with TRBJ2-7; D perhaps matches TRBD1 (6 bases). V was trimmed by 3 bases and J by 5 bases, leaving 8 bases between them. Germline V gives CDR1 WSHSY, CDR2 SAAADI. The CDR3 extends over 12 amino acids. CDR3 region: CASSDGTHEQYF. CDR3 bases: TGCGCCAGCAGTGACGGGACACACGAGCAGTACTTC.

A few counts support this clone. The chain links TRBV28 to TRBJ1-3, with no clear D. This CDR3 comprises 17 residues. Germline assignment: CDR1 MDHEN and CDR2 SYDVKM. Deletions cut 3 bases from V and 0 bases from J, with 15 bases between. Here the CDR3 reads CASSFVQWSYSGNTIYF. The CDR3 bases are TGTGCCAGCAGTTTCGTCCAGTGGAGTTACTCTGGAAACACCATATATTTT.

The chain has TRBV4-1 and TRBJ2-7; no definite D call. Trimming cost V 1 base and J 0 bases, with 10 bases left between them. The CDR3 has 15 residues. CDR1 and CDR2 (germline): MGHRA, YSYEKL. The CDR3 loop is CASSQGLTGSYEQYF. The CDR3 DNA sequence: TGCGCCAGCAGCCAAGGCCTAACTGGCTCCTACGAGCAGTACTTC.

This clone was detected a few times. The chain uses TRBV6-1 and TRBJ2-3; TRBD1 aligns across 7 bases. Germline V gene sequence: CDR1 MNHNS, CDR2 SASEGT. The CDR3 contains 15 residues. Trimming cost V 1 base and J 2 bases; bases outside gene matches: 3. In DNA, the CDR3 is TGTGCCAGCAGTGAAGGACAGGGCCACACAGATACGCAGTATTTT. The encoded protein is CASSEGQGHTDTQYF.

The chain recombines TRBV5-8 with TRBJ1-1, with D uncertain. Germline loops: CDR1 SGHTS, CDR2 YDEGEE. This CDR3 region has 15 residues. V was clipped by 3 bases and J by 4 bases, with 16 bases between them. The DNA of the CDR3 is TGTGCCAGCAGCTACCGGACGAAAGGAGGCACTGAAGCTTTCTTT. Translation gives CASSYRTKGGTEAFF.

The chain carries TRBV9 and TRBJ1-1; TRBD1 matches at 10 bases. V was clipped by 3 bases and J by 1 base; unmatched bases: 3. This CDR3 contains 15 residues. Germline loops: CDR1 SGDLS, CDR2 YYNGEE. The CDR3 nucleotides read TGTGCCAGCAGCGAGGGGACAGGGGCGAACACTGAAGCTTTCTTT. Amino acid sequence: CASSEGTGANTEAFF.

In this sample, this clone turned up once. Here the CDR3 reads CASTPGGTGAYNEQFF. The CDR3 region has the DNA TGTGCCAGTACCCCAGGGGGGACAGGGGCCTACAATGAGCAGTTCTTC. The rearrangement joins TRBV19 to TRBJ2-1, with TRBD1 matching 10 bases. CDR3 length: 16 residues. Germline loops: CDR1 LNHDA, CDR2 SQIVND (reference sequence). V was clipped by 7 bases and J by 2 bases; unmatched bases: 8.

The rearrangement uses TRBV4-3 and TRBJ1-2; 10 bases match TRBD1. With V trimmed by 3 bases and J by 3 bases, 1 base remained unmatched. CDR3 length: 14 residues. CDR1 is LGHNA and CDR2 is YSLEER in the germline V gene. In nucleotides, the CDR3 is TGCGCCAGCAGCCAGGACAGGGGGGACTATGGCTACACCTTC. Translated, it gives CASSQDRGDYGYTF.

This clone was seen just once. The chain couples TRBV19 to TRBJ1-4; D is unresolved. The germline V gene has CDR1 LNHDA and CDR2 SQIVND (reference sequence). Trimming shortened V by 10 bases and J by 0 bases, and 15 bases separated the two germline ends. This CDR3 comprises 15 residues. The CDR3 loop reads CATLPTTPTNEKLFF. CDR3 sequence (DNA): TGTGCCACCCTTCCGACAACCCCAACTAATGAAAAACTGTTTTTT.

The rearrangement joins TRBV7-9 to TRBJ2-3, with 11 bases that match TRBD1. V lost 6 bases to trimming and J lost 4 bases; unmatched junction nucleotides: 6. Looked up from germline, CDR1 is SEHNR and CDR2 is FQNEAQ (reference sequence). The CDR3 is 15 amino acids. CDR3 in amino acids: CASSWTGGAADTQYF. The CDR3 nucleotides are TGTGCCAGCAGTTGGACAGGGGGCGCCGCAGATACGCAGTATTTT.

The J gene is TRBJ1-5, the V gene TRBV5-6, with 8 nucleotides matching TRBD1. CDR3 length: 16 residues. The V and J ends lost 0 bases and 4 bases, in that order; junction bases with no gene match: 6. Germline lookup yields CDR1 SGHDT and CDR2 YYEEEE. The CDR3 region has the DNA TGTGCCAGCAGCTTGGGGACAGGGTTAAAAAATCAGCCCCAGCATTTT. The encoded protein is CASSLGTGLKNQPQHF.